This T cell receptor beta chain was captured by sequencing in a study of long-term antiretroviral therapy in people with HIV. Study context: Samples from the earliest time points predate the 2015 immediate-ART recommendation by about a decade. Findings of the study overall: Controls showed broader CDR3 length ranges than did the HIV repertoires.

Of note for this clone: The antigen remains unidentified.

The assay, immunoSEQ v3.0, was run at survey level. Researchers set sequencing to target roughly 40,000-55,000 T-cell genomes per sample. Produced via immunoSEQ multiplex PCR; TCRdb's table is partial and in-frame only. The table records 15,000 to 20,000 clones, 76% of them present only once. The V and J ends lost 10 bases and 1 base respectively, with 7 bases between them. Germline CDR1 and CDR2: MNHEY and SMNVEV (reference sequence). The CDR3 loop spans 11 amino acids. Samples held 1-10 million cryopreserved PBMC before DNA extraction. The material was unsorted PBMCs, obtained 0.5 years before starting antiretroviral therapy. The receptor comes from a man younger than 35 with HIV. The chain has TRBV27 and TRBJ1-1; D unclear. The CDR3 DNA reads TGTGCCATCGGAGGGAACACTGAAGCTTTCTTT. Residues: CAIGGNTEAFF.